At least ten counts were recorded for the clone carrying this TCR beta chain. Antigen unknown. The sample is drawn from a study of regulatory T cells in long-lasting Graves disease. The study's findings and limits: Patients whose Graves' disease persisted exhibited lower TCR diversity than those newly diagnosed.

Time point in this sample: newly diagnosed GD, antithyroid drugs for less than 3 months. PBMC-derived RNA was used for the TCR library. CDR3-region Arm-PCR and iRepertoire HTBI primers produced the TCR beta libraries. MiXCR, run by TCRdb on the multiplex PCR reads, gives a single entry per CDR3 protein. The repertoire consists of roughly 500,000 distinct CDR3 sequences, with around 13% occurring once and the leading ten covering under 20%. These records were also assigned to another study, of T cells in Graves' hyperthyroidism and ophthalmopathy. Per that paper: Blood also held most thyroid clonotypes expanded beyond 0.001.

Sequencing used peripheral blood mononuclear cells (PBMCs), obtained at new diagnosis, from a patient treated with antithyroid drugs. The sequence was collected from a woman between 50 and 59 years old with Graves disease.

The CDR3 spells CSGSGTASSNEQFF. As DNA, the CDR3 is TGCAGCGGGTCCGGGACAGCCTCTTCCAATGAGCAGTTCTTC. The genes are TRBV29-1 and TRBJ2-1; 7 bases align to TRBD1. After removal of 7 bases from V and 6 bases from J, the junction contained 12 bases not matched to a gene. The CDR3 runs 14 residues. Per germline, CDR1 SQVTM and CDR2 ANQGSEA.